This TCR beta chain was captured by sequencing in a study of shared clonotypes between healthy human individuals. Study-wide points: It was expected that sequencing depth would affect clonotype sharing among donors. Among the subsets, naive ones generally showed larger estimated richness than memory ones.

This clone was observed a single time. Its antigen is currently unknown. Method: immunoSEQ multiplex PCR; TCRdb's copy keeps in-frame clones and lacks some. The data hold under 650,000 clones, with almost 97% observed a single time. The sequence derives from a woman younger than 45 in good health. Input material: naive CD4+ T cells sorted from blood. The sample's subset: CD45RA+ positively selected.

The CDR3 nucleotides are TGTGCCAGCAGTGAAGCTCCTAGCGGGCCCGACGAGCAGTACTTC. Protein sequence: CASSEAPSGPDEQYF. V gene TRBV2 combines with J gene TRBJ2-7; 8 bases line up with TRBD2. Unmatched junction bases numbered 6, after V lost 0 bases and J lost 5 bases. The CDR3 totals 15 residues. Germline CDR1 SNHLY, CDR2 FYNNEI.